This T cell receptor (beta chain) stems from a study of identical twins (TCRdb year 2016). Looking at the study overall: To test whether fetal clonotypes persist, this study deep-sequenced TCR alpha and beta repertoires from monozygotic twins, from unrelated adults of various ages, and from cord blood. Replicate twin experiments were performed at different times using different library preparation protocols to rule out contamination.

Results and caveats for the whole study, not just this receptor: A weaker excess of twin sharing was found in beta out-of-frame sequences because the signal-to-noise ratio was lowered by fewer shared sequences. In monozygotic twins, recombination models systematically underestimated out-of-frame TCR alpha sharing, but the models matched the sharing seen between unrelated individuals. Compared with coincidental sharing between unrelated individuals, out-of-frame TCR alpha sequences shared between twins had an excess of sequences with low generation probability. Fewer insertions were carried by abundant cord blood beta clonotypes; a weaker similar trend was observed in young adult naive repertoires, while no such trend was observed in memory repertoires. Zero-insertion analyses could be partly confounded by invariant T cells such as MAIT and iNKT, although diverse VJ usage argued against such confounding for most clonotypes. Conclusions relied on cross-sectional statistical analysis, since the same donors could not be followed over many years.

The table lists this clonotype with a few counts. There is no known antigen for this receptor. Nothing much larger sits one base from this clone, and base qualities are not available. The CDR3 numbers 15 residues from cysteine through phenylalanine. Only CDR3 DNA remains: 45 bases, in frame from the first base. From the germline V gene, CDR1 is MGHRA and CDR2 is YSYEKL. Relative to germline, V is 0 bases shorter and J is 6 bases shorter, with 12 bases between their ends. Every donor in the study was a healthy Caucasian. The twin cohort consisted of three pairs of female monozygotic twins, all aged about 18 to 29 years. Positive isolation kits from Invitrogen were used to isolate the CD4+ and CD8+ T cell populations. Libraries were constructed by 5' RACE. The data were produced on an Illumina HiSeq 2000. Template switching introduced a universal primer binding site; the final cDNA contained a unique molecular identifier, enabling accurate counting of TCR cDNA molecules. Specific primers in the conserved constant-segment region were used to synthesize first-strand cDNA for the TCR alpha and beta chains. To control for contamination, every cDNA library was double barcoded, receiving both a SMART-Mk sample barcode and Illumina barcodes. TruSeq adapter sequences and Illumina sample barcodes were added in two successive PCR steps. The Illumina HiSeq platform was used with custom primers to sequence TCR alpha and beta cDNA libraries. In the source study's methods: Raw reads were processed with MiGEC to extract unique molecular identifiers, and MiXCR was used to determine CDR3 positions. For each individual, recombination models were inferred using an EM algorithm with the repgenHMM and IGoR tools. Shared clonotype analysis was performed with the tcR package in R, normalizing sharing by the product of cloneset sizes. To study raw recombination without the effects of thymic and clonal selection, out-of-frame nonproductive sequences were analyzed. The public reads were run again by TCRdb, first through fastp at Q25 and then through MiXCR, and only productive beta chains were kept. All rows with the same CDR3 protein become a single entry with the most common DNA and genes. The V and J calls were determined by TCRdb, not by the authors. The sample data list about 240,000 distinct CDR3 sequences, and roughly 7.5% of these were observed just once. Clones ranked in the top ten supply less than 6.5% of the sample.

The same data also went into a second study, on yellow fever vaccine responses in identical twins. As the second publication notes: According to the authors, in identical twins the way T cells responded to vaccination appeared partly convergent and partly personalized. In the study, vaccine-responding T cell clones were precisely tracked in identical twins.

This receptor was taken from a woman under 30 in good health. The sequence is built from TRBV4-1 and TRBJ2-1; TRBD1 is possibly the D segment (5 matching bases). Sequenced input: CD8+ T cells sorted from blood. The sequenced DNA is TGCGCCAGCAGCCAAGATAAGGGGCCGGGCAATGAGCAGTTCTTC. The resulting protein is CASSQDKGPGNEQFF.